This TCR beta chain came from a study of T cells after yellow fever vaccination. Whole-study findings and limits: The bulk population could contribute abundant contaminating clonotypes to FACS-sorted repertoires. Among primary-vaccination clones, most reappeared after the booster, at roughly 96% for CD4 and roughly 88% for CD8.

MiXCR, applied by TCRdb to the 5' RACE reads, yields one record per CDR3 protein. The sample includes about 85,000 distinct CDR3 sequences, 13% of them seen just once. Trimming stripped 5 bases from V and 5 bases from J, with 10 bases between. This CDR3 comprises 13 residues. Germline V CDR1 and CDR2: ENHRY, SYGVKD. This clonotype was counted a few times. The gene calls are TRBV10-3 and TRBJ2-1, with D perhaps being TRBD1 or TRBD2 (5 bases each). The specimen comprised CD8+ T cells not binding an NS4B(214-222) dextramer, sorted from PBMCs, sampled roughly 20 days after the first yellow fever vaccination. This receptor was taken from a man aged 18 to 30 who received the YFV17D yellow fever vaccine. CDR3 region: CAISWGNDNEQFF. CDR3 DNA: TGTGCCATCAGTTGGGGGAATGACAATGAGCAGTTCTTC.